The clone carrying this T cell receptor beta chain was observed a few times. As yet, its antigen is unknown. This sample is part of a study of cytomegalovirus exposure and HLA in healthy donors. General observations from the study: Judged likely to be a sequencing artifact was a cluster of highly shared sequence variants.

The PCR ran on 60 Vbeta and 13 Jbeta primers. This table comes from immunoSEQ multiplex PCR, and its TCRdb copy is limited to in-frame clones, with some not included. Of 95,000 to 150,000 clones in the sample, more than 70% are singletons; the top ten hold 0.24%. This CDR3 is 17 amino acids long. The germline V gene encodes CDR1 SQVTM and CDR2 ANQGSEA. With 3 bases clipped from V and 0 bases from J, the junction kept 10 bases outside the gene matches. What was sequenced was PBMCs. The TCR originated in a man in his fifties or sixties in good health and CMV-seronegative. This rearrangement joins TRBV29-1 to TRBJ1-1; TRBD1 matches 10 bases. The chain's CDR3 is CSVEDPLGTGVNTEAFF. The DNA of the CDR3 is TGCAGCGTTGAGGATCCCCTCGGGACAGGGGTGAACACTGAAGCTTTCTTT.